The 21 T cell receptor beta chains below were found in one sample sequenced in a study of shared clonotypes between healthy human individuals. Sequencing was performed with immunoSEQ multiplex PCR; in TCRdb, only in-frame clones are kept and a portion is missing. Here the sample spans 800,000 to 1,200,000 clones, roughly 74% being singletons. Sequences were obtained from memory CD4+ T cells from PBMCs. Subset: CD45RA-negative fraction. The receptors derive from a man younger than 35 in good health. Some clones in this sample may be carry-over from other donors' samples.

Remarks on this clone: Its ends do not fully match the called genes, so a read error is possible. The chain carries TRBV5-4 and TRBJ1-1; D might be TRBD1 (5 bases). The CDR3 runs to 15 residues. Germline V gives CDR1 SGHNT, CDR2 YYREEE (reference sequence). CDR3 in DNA: TGTGCCAGCAACTTGGGGGGACGGATCGGAACTGAAGCTTTCTTT. Translation: CASNLGGRIGTEAFF. The complete variable domain, with remaining parts taken from reference TRBV5-4 and TRBJ1-1, reads ETGVTQSPTHLIKTRGQQVTLRCSSQSGHNTVSWYQQALGQGPQFIFQYYREEENGRGNFPPRFSGLQFPNYSSELNVNALELDDSALYLCASNLGGRIGTEAFFGQGTRLTVV.

The V call is TRBV10-3, the J call TRBJ2-7; 7 positions agree with TRBD1. The ends lost 6 bases at V and 4 bases at J; junction bases unmatched: 9. The V gene's germline CDR1 is ENHRY and CDR2 SYGVKD. The CDR3 is 14 amino acids. The CDR3 reads CAIRGQAQPYEQYF. CDR3 sequence (DNA): TGTGCCATCAGAGGACAGGCTCAGCCTTACGAGCAGTACTTC.

The rearrangement links TRBV15 to TRBJ1-1; D not resolved. The CDR3 consists of 12 residues. V shed 3 bases and J shed 10 bases, with 12 bases lying between them. Germline CDR1 is LNHNV and CDR2 is YYDKDF (reference sequence). CDR3 bases: TGTGCCACCAGCAGTACCGGGATTAGAGCTTTCTTT. This sequence encodes CATSSTGIRAFF.

The gene calls are TRBV27 and TRBJ2-3, with D perhaps matching TRBD2 (6 bases). The CDR3 has 14 residues. CDR1 and CDR2 from the germline V gene are MNHEY and SMNVEV (reference sequence). The V gene lost 5 bases and the J gene lost 6 bases, with 15 bases spanning the gap. The chain's CDR3 is CASSPQLAWDTQYF. The CDR3 nucleotides read TGTGCCAGCAGTCCCCAACTAGCATGGGATACGCAGTATTTT.

J is TRBJ2-7 and V is TRBV5-8, with 7 nucleotides matching TRBD2. Looked up from germline, CDR1 is SGHTS and CDR2 is YDEGEE. This CDR3 has 16 amino acids. J was trimmed by 4 bases and V by 3 bases; bases with no gene match: 13. The CDR3 loop is CASSWAAGRGRYEQYF. CDR3 nucleotides: TGTGCCAGCAGCTGGGCAGCAGGGAGGGGACGATACGAGCAGTACTTC.

The genes are TRBV5-1 and TRBJ2-3; TRBD2 matches at 10 bases. V lost 4 bases to trimming and J lost 2 bases; unmatched junction nucleotides: 10. The CDR3 length is 17 residues. Germline V gene data show CDR1 as SGHRS and CDR2 as YFSETQ. CDR3 loop: CASSALVGLAVTDTQYF. CDR3 DNA sequence: TGCGCCAGCAGCGCTCTGGTCGGACTAGCGGTCACAGATACGCAGTATTTT.

This chain links TRBV7-2 with TRBJ2-1, with a tentative D call TRBD2 (6 bases). Trimming removed 6 bases at V and 7 bases at J, with 19 bases between. Looked up from germline, CDR1 is SGHTA and CDR2 is FQGNSA. This CDR3 has 15 residues. The CDR3 DNA reads as TGTGCCAGCAGTTTGGGTGGGCTGACTAGGAATGAGCAGTTCTTC. Translated, it gives CASSLGGLTRNEQFF.

As for this clone: A read error may explain this, as a much larger clone is one base away. The gene calls are TRBV28 and TRBJ2-7; D not certain. The germline CDR1 and CDR2 sequences are MDHEN and SYDVKM. The CDR3 covers 11 residues. V lost 5 bases, J lost 0 bases, and 2 bases lay in between. The CDR3 sequence: CASSVSYEQYF. The CDR3 DNA follows: TGTGCCAGCAGTGTCTCCTACGAGCAGTACTTC.

This sequence joins TRBV4-3 and TRBJ2-5, with TRBD1 matching over 8 bases. V shed 0 bases, J shed 2 bases, and the junction held 5 bases outside the gene matches. CDR1 and CDR2 from the germline V gene are LGHNA and YSLEER. CDR3 length: 16 residues. CDR3 DNA: TGCGCCAGCAGCCAAGAGACAGGGGTGAATCAAGAGACCCAGTACTTC. It codes for CASSQETGVNQETQYF.

The gene calls are TRBV28 and TRBJ1-2, with no clear D. Germline CDR1 reads MDHEN; CDR2 reads SYDVKM. CDR3 length: 14 residues. V dropped 10 bases and J dropped 2 bases, with 17 bases sitting between them. The CDR3: CATPAETSNYGYTF. In DNA form, the CDR3 reads TGTGCCACTCCTGCTGAGACATCGAACTATGGCTACACCTTC.

V usage is TRBV12-5 and J usage is TRBJ2-3; D gene ambiguous. The V and J ends lost 5 bases and 4 bases respectively, with 4 bases between them. CDR3 length: 11 amino acids. In germline, CDR1 is LGHNT, CDR2 FRNRAP. Here the CDR3 DNA reads TGTGCTAGTGGTATTGCAGATACGCAGTATTTT. Its protein product is CASGIADTQYF.

The V call is TRBV18, the J call TRBJ2-1, with D uncertain. The CDR3 is made up of 13 amino acids. Trimming took 6 bases from V and 3 from J, leaving 9 bases between them. Germline assignment: CDR1 KGHSH and CDR2 LQKENI. CDR3 sequence: CASSGINYNEQFF. CDR3 coding DNA: TGTGCCAGCTCGGGTATCAACTACAATGAGCAGTTCTTC. Complete variable domain (other parts from reference TRBV18 and TRBJ2-1): NAGVMQNPRHLVRRRGQEARLRCSPMKGHSHVYWYRQLPEEGLKFMVYLQKENIIDESGMPKERFSAEFPKEGPSILRIQQVVRGDSAAYFCASSGINYNEQFFGPGTRLTVL.

The V call is TRBV2, the J call TRBJ2-5, with D unresolved. CDR3 length equals 11 residues. V shed 3 bases and J shed 7 bases, with 6 bases lying between them. CDR1 SNHLY and CDR2 FYNNEI come from the germline V gene. The CDR3: CASSEKGTQYF. In DNA, the CDR3 is TGTGCCAGCAGTGAGAAAGGGACCCAGTACTTC.

This clone was picked up one time. The chain combines TRBV6-6 with TRBJ1-2, with D maybe TRBD1 (6 bases). CDR1 and CDR2 from the germline V gene are MNHNY and SVGAGI (reference sequence). Trimming pared 6 bases from V and 6 bases from J, leaving 20 bases between. The CDR3 consists of 15 residues. In DNA form, the CDR3 reads TGTGCCAGCAGGGGCGGACAGCGGACGAACAATGGCTACACCTTC. The encoded protein is CASRGGQRTNNGYTF.

The chain uses TRBV4-3 and TRBJ1-3; D unresolved. Trimming took off 3 bases at V and 4 bases at J, with 7 bases between the two ends. This CDR3 is 13 amino acids long. Germline V gene sequence: CDR1 LGHNA, CDR2 YSLEER. The CDR3, as DNA: TGCGCCAGCAGCCAGGAGACAGGAAACACCATATATTTT. Translated: CASSQETGNTIYF.

This clone showed up just once. The rearrangement uses TRBV5-1 and TRBJ2-5; D not certain. Trimming left V 0 bases short and J 7 bases short, with 13 bases between. The CDR3 loop spans 14 amino acids. CDR1 and CDR2 from the germline V gene are SGHRS and YFSETQ. In DNA form, the CDR3 reads TGCGCCAGCAGCTTGGTTGCTGGTCCAACGACCCAGTACTTC. Encoded protein: CASSLVAGPTTQYF.

This sequence joins TRBV29-1 and TRBJ2-1; 12 bases are a match to TRBD2. Losses at the gene ends were 7 bases for V and 0 bases for J; bases not matched to a gene: 4. This CDR3 has 15 residues. Germline lookup yields CDR1 SQVTM and CDR2 ANQGSEA. The CDR3: CSALTSGSSYNEQFF. CDR3 coding DNA: TGCAGCGCCCTGACTAGCGGGAGCTCCTACAATGAGCAGTTCTTC.

This clone appeared a few times. The chain recombines TRBV28 with TRBJ2-7, with 9 nucleotides matching TRBD1. Germline-derived CDR1 and CDR2 are MDHEN and SYDVKM. The CDR3 has 16 amino acids. V trimming: 3 bases; J trimming: 5 bases; junction bases outside the gene matches: 11. The DNA for the CDR3 is TGTGCCAGCAGTTTTAGAGGGACAGGGATGCCGCACGAGCAGTACTTC. Translation: CASSFRGTGMPHEQYF. The full variable domain, its missing parts supplied by reference TRBV28 and TRBJ2-7, is DVKVTQSSRYLVKRTGEKVFLECVQDMDHENMFWYRQDPGLGLRLIYFSYDVKMKEKGDIPEGYSVSREKKERFSLILESASTNQTSMYLCASSFRGTGMPHEQYFGPGTRLTVT.

The chain couples TRBV5-1 to TRBJ2-1, with D unresolved. Germline V gene sequence: CDR1 SGHRS, CDR2 YFSETQ. The CDR3 runs to 16 residues. V lost 0 bases to trimming and J lost 6 bases, with 16 bases between them. CDR3 in DNA: TGCGCCAGCAGCTTGGCCGGCGTAGGGATGGTCAATGAGCAGTTCTTC. This translates into CASSLAGVGMVNEQFF.

This clone was detected many times. The chain employs TRBV14 and TRBJ2-5; D is tentatively TRBD1 or TRBD2 (5 bases each). This CDR3 is built from 16 residues. Germline values: CDR1 SGHDN, CDR2 FVKESK. The germline V and J ends were trimmed by 3 bases and 2 bases, with 16 bases remaining between them. The CDR3 protein is CASSQRKGRPQETQYF. The CDR3 nucleotides are TGTGCCAGCAGCCAGAGGAAGGGACGGCCACAAGAGACCCAGTACTTC.

CDR3 loop: CAWNWRGASTDTQYF. As DNA, the CDR3 is TGTGCCTGGAATTGGCGGGGGGCTAGCACAGATACGCAGTATTTT. The chain combines TRBV30 with TRBJ2-3, with 8 bases aligning to TRBD2. Germline V gives CDR1 GTSNPN, CDR2 SVGIG (reference sequence). The CDR3 is made up of 15 amino acids. V shed 4 bases, J shed 0 bases, and the junction held 6 bases outside the gene matches.